Sequencing of this TCR beta chain was carried out in a study of blood T cell repertoires in COVID-19. This clone was detected only a few times. Measured with immunoSEQ multiplex PCR; TCRdb has only the in-frame clones, and not every one. The table records 250,000 to 350,000 clones, about 87% of them present only once. Germline-derived CDR1 and CDR2 are SGHKS and YYEKEE (reference sequence). The CDR3 is 14 residues long. V was clipped by 3 bases and J by 1 base, with 10 bases between them. The TCR comes from a woman between 50 and 59 years old who had recovered from COVID-19. Material for sequencing was peripheral blood. The chain is built from TRBV5-5 and TRBJ1-1, with D possibly TRBD1 on 6 matching bases. The CDR3 region has the DNA TGTGCCAGCAGCTCGAGGACAGAGAACACTGAAGCTTTCTTT. This translates into CASSSRTENTEAFF.